This TCR beta chain was sequenced for a study of graft-versus-host responses after intestinal transplantation. Turning to the study itself: Anti-thymocyte globulin induction preceded three to four years of tacrolimus and steroid maintenance in all recipients. General study points: Early post-transplant falls in HvG clones accompanied the peak levels of circulating GvH clones. GvH clones detected in recipient marrow included some appearing first in ileum or blood.

The method was immunoSEQ multiplex PCR; TCRdb's version includes in-frame clones alone and lacks a portion of them. Of 70,000 to 80,000 clones in the sample, about 90% were seen once. This clone showed up just once. Its antigen is undetermined. V lost 1 base to trimming and J lost 7 bases, with 7 bases between them. Germline V lookup: CDR1 LNHDA, CDR2 SQIVND (reference sequence). The CDR3 sequence is 12 residues long. This TCR was sampled from a human donor who received an intestinal transplant. Sample: unstimulated CD8+ T cells sorted from spleen or lymph node cells, taken before intestinal transplant. This chain connects TRBV19 to TRBJ1-2; D ambiguous. CDR3 DNA sequence: TGTGCCAGTAGTATAGGTGGAGTTGGCTACACCTTC. It yields the protein CASSIGGVGYTF. The full variable domain, in which reference TRBV19 and TRBJ1-2 provide the parts outside the CDR3, is DGGITQSPKYLFRKEGQNVTLSCEQNLNHDAMYWYRQDPGQGLRLIYYSQIVNDFQKGDIAEGYSVSREKKESFPLTVTSAQKNPTAFYLCASSIGGVGYTFGSGTRLTVV.